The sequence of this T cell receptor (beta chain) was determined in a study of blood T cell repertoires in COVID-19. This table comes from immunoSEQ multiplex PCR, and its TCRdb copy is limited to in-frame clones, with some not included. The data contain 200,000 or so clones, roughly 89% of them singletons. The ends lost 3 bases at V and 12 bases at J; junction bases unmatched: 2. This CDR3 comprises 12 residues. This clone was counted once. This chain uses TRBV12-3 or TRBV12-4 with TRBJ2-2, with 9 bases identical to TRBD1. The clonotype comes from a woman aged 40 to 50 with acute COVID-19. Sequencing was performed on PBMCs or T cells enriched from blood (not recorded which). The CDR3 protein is CASSLGQGKLFF. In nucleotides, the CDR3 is TGTGCCAGCAGTTTGGGACAGGGAAAGCTGTTTTTT.